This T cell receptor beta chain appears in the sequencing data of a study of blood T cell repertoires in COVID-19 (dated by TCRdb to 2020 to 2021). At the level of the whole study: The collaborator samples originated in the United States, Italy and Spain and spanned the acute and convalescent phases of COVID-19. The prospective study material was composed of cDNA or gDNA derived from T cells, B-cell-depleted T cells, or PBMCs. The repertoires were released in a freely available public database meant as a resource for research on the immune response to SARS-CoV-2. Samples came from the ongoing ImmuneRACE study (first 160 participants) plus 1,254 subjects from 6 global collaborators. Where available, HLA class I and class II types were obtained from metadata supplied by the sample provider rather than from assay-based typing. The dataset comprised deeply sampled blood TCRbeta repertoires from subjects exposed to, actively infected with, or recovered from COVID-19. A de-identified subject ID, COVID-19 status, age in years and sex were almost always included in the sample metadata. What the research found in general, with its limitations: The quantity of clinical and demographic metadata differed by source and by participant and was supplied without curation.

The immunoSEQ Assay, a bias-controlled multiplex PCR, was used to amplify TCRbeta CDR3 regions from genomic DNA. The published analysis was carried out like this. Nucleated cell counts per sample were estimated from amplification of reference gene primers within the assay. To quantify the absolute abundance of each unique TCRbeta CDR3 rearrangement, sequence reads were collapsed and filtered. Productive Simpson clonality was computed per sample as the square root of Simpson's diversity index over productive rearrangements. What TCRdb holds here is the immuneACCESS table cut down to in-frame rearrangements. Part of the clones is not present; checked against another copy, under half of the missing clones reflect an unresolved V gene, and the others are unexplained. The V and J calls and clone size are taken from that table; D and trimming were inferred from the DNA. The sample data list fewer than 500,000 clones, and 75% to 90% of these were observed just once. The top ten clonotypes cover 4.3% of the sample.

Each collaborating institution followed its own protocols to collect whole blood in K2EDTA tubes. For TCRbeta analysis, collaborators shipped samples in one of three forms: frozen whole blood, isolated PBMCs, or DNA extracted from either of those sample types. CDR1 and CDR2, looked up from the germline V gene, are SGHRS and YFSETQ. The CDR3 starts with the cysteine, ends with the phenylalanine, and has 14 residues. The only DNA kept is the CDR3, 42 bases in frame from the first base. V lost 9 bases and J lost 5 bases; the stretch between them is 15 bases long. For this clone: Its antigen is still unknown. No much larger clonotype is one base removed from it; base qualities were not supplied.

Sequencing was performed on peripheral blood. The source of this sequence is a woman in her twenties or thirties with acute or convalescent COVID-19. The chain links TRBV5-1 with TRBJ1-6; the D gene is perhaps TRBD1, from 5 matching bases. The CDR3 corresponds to CATRGRWHNSPLHF. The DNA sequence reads TGCGCCACCCGGGGGAGGTGGCATAATTCACCCCTCCACTTT. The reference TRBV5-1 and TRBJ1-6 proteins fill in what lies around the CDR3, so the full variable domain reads KAGVTQTPRYLIKTRGQQVTLSCSPISGHRSVSWYQQTPGQGLQFLFEYFSETQRNKGNFPGRFSGRQFSNSRSEMNVSTLELGDSALYLCATRGRWHNSPLHFGNGTRLTVT.